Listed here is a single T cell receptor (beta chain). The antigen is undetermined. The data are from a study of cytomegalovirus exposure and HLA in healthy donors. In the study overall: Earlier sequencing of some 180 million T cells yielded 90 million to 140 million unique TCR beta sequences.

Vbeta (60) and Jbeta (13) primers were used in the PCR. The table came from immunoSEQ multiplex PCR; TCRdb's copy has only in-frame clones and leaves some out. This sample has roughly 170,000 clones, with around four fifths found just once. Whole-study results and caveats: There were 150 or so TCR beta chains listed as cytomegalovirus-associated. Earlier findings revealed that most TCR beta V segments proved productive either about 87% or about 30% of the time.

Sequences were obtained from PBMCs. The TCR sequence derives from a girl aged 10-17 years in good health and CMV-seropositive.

This CDR3 reads CASSDREDYGYTF. Here the CDR3 DNA reads TGTGCCAGCAGCGATAGAGAGGACTATGGCTACACCTTC. The chain is built from TRBV9 and TRBJ1-2; D is undetermined. This CDR3 region has 13 residues. Germline-derived CDR1 and CDR2 are SGDLS and YYNGEE. V was clipped by 3 bases and J by 3 bases, with 9 bases between them.